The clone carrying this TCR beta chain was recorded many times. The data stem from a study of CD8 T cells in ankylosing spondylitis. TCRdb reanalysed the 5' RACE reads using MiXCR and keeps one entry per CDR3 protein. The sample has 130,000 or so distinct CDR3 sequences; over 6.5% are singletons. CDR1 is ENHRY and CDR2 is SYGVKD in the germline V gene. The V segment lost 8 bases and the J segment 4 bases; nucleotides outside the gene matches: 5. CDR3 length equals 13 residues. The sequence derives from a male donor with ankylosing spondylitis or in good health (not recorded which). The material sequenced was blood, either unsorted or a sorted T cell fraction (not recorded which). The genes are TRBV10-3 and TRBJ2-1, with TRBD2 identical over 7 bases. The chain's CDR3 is CAIVAGEYNEQFF. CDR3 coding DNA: TGTGCCATCGTGGCGGGGGAGTACAATGAGCAGTTCTTC.